This is a list of T cell receptor beta chains from one sample in a study of T cells in Graves' hyperthyroidism and ophthalmopathy. A single record per CDR3 protein comes from TCRdb applying MiXCR to the multiplex PCR reads. The sample consists of about 590,000 distinct CDR3 sequences, more than 15% of them appearing once. The sample consisted of blood. The receptor source for this set is a woman between 25 and 40 years old with Graves' hyperthyroidism. The CDR3 runs from the conserved cysteine through the conserved F or W. D genes are given only for firm matches. Size tells how often a clone was seen (once, few, many) or the class of an expanded clone, and some rows leave it out.

abundance	d_gene	v_gene	j_gene	CDR3nt	CDR3aa
.	TRBD2	TRBV28	TRBJ2-1	TGTGCCAGCAGCGCCCTTGGGACTAGTATCTTCTTC	CASSALGTSIFF
many	.	TRBV12-3/TRBV12-4	TRBJ1-4	TGTGCCAGCAGTACTAGGGGTGCAACTAATGAAAAACTGTTTTTT	CASSTRGATNEKLFF
many	TRBD2	TRBV7-2	TRBJ2-5	TGTGCCAGCAGCCCTAGCGGGAATGTGGAGACCCAGTACTTC	CASSPSGNVETQYF
.	.	TRBV9	TRBJ1-3	TGTGCCAGCAGCGTAGATTCTCTTGGAAACACCATATATTTT	CASSVDSLGNTIYF
many	.	TRBV6-5	TRBJ2-7	TGTGCCAGCAGTTACTCCGGGGGCTCCTACGAGCAGTACTTC	CASSYSGGSYEQYF
.	TRBD2	TRBV7-8	TRBJ2-2	TGTGCCACCCCTGTTTCCATCCTAGCGGGGAGAACCGGGGAGCTGTTTTTT	CATPVSILAGRTGELFF
many	.	TRBV6-6	TRBJ1-5	TGTGCCAGCAGTTACTCGTTACAGGGTAATCAGCCCCAGCATTTT	CASSYSLQGNQPQHF
.	.	TRBV20-1	TRBJ2-7	TGCAGTGCTAGGCAGAGCTATCAGGGCGCCTACGAGCAGTACTTC	CSARQSYQGAYEQYF
few	TRBD1	TRBV19	TRBJ2-1	TGTGCCAGTCAGGGGGCGAATGAGCAGTTCTTC	CASQGANEQFF
.	TRBD2	TRBV9	TRBJ2-3	TGTGCCAGCAGCTATACTAGCGAAAACACAGATACGCAGTATTTT	CASSYTSENTDTQYF
many	TRBD1	TRBV5-1	TRBJ2-2	TGCGCCAGCAGCTTGGGGGACAGTATCGGAACCGGGGAGCTGTTTTTT	CASSLGDSIGTGELFF
many	TRBD2	TRBV20-1	TRBJ2-1	TGCAGTGCTAGAGAGACTAGCGGGTTACGAGGAGGGTACAATGAGCAGTTCTTC	CSARETSGLRGGYNEQFF
few	.	TRBV27	TRBJ2-1	TGTGCCAGCAGTTTATCGTCGGGGGCTCCAGGGTTCTTC	CASSLSSGAPGFF
many	.	TRBV12-3/TRBV12-4	TRBJ2-7	TGTGCCAGCAGTGGCGTCGGGAGCGGGTACGAGCAGTACTTC	CASSGVGSGYEQYF
.	.	TRBV6-1	TRBJ2-1	TGTGCCAGCAGTGAAGGGCTCGGGGTCCGTAAAAATGAGCAGTTCTTC	CASSEGLGVRKNEQFF
.	TRBD1	TRBV27	TRBJ2-7	TGTGCCAGCAGAAAACCCCCGGGACAGGGAAAAGACGAGCAGTACTTC	CASRKPPGQGKDEQYF
.	TRBD2	TRBV9	TRBJ2-1	TGTGCCAGCACCTGGACTAGCGGGAGCAATGAGCAGTTCTTC	CASTWTSGSNEQFF
few	.	TRBV11-1	TRBJ2-3	TGTGCCAGCAGCGAACTAGTGGGGGCCGTGGGAGTGCAGTATTTT	CASSELVGAVGVQYF
.	TRBD2	TRBV9	TRBJ2-1	TGTGCCAGCAGCGCTTGCGCGGGAGATAAGCAGTTCTTC	CASSACAGDKQFF
many	.	TRBV11-3	TRBJ2-1	TGTGCCAGCAGCCTAAACGGCATCAATGAGCAGTTCTTC	CASSLNGINEQFF
many	.	TRBV5-1	TRBJ1-1	TGCGCCAGCAGCCCAACGTTGGACACTGAAGCTTTCTTT	CASSPTLDTEAFF
many	.	TRBV28	TRBJ2-4	TGTGCCAGCAGTCTACACAGGGATCGGAGCATTCAGTACTTC	CASSLHRDRSIQYF
few	.	TRBV6-5	TRBJ1-1	TGTGCCAGCAGTTACGACGGTCGTAACACTGAAGCTTTCTTT	CASSYDGRNTEAFF
.	.	TRBV6-2/TRBV6-3	TRBJ2-3	TGTGCCACCCGGGACTCAGCCACAGATACGCAGTATTTT	CATRDSATDTQYF
.	TRBD2	TRBV18	TRBJ2-5	TGTGCCAGCTCACTCGCCCCGACTAGCGGGAGGGCCGTGGAGACCCAGTACTTC	CASSLAPTSGRAVETQYF
many	TRBD1	TRBV2	TRBJ2-6	TGTGCCAGCAGTGGCCCTCTACGACAGGGCCCGGAGTTGACTGGGGCCAACGTCCTGACTTTC	CASSGPLRQGPELTGANVLTF
many	.	TRBV28	TRBJ2-1	TGTGCCAGCAGTTTAAGGGCGGGACTCGACGAGTTCTTC	CASSLRAGLDEFF
many	.	TRBV28	TRBJ2-5	TGTGCCAGCAGTTTATCAACTGAGACCCAGTACTTC	CASSLSTETQYF
many	TRBD2	TRBV5-1	TRBJ2-2	TGCGCCAGCAGCGTCCTAGCGGGAGGCACCGGGGAGCTGTTTTTT	CASSVLAGGTGELFF
many	.	TRBV28	TRBJ1-4	TGTGCCAGCAGAAACCCCGCGGATGAAAAACTGTTTTTT	CASRNPADEKLFF
.	TRBD1	TRBV5-6	TRBJ2-1	TGTGCCAGCAGCGTCGACAGGGGGCGGGAGCAGTTCTTC	CASSVDRGREQFF
many	.	TRBV20-1	TRBJ1-5	TGCAGTGCCACGGGCCCGGGGGGATATAGCAATCAGCCCCAGCATTTT	CSATGPGGYSNQPQHF
.	TRBD1	TRBV6-1	TRBJ2-2	TGTGCCAGCAGGCCCGGACAGGGGAACACCGGGGAGCTGTTTTTT	CASRPGQGNTGELFF
.	TRBD2	TRBV7-9	TRBJ2-1	TGTGCCAGCAGCTTAGCCCATAGCGGGGGGGAGCAGTTCTTC	CASSLAHSGGEQFF
many	TRBD2	TRBV7-9	TRBJ2-7	TGTGCCAGCAGCCGTAGCGGGAGTGTCGACGAGCAGTACTTC	CASSRSGSVDEQYF
many	.	TRBV20-1	TRBJ1-2	TGCAGTGCTAGGTCAGACCTTTATGGCTACACCTTC	CSARSDLYGYTF
.	.	TRBV9	TRBJ2-1	TGTGCCAGCAGCGTAGGGCCTACCCTAGTCCATGAGCAGTTCTTC	CASSVGPTLVHEQFF
.	.	TRBV4-2	TRBJ2-1	TGTGCCAGCAGCCAAGATTGGCTAGCCCGCAATGAGCAGTTCTTC	CASSQDWLARNEQFF